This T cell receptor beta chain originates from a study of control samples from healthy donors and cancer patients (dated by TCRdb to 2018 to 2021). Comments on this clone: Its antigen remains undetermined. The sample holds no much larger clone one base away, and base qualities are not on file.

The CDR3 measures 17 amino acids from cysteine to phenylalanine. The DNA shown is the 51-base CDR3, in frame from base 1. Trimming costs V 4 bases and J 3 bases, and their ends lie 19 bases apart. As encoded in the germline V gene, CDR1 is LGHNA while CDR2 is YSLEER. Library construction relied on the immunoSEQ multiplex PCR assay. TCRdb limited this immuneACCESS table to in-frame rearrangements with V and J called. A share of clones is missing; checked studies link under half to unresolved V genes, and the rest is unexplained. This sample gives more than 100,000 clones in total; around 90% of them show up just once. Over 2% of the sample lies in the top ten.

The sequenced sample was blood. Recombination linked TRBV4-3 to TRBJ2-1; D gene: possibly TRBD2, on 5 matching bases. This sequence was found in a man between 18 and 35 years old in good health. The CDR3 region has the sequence CASSPGPGSYDYNEQFF. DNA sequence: TGCGCCAGCAGCCCCGGTCCGGGATCATACGACTACAATGAGCAGTTCTTC.